This record looks at one TCR beta chain sequence and its context. Its target is unknown. Unique molecular identifiers were incorporated when the TCRbeta library was constructed. TCRdb itself ran the PCR reads through MiXCR, one entry per CDR3 protein. The sample carries around 300,000 distinct CDR3 sequences, more than 20% recorded once. Per the germline V gene, CDR1 is DFQATT and CDR2 is SNEGSKA (reference sequence). The CDR3 runs 14 residues. The ends lost 0 bases at V and 11 bases at J; junction bases unmatched: 8. The data are from a study of T-cell reconstitution after alpha-beta-depleted transplantation in children. Study observations and caveats: Roughly two months post-transplant, alpha-beta T cells reportedly originated from several hundred graft clones that had expanded.

The chain joins TRBV20-1 to TRBJ2-3; TRBD2 matches 10 bases. This sequence originates from a male patient younger than 18 who had a stem cell transplant for acute lymphoblastic leukemia, so the T cells may come from the graft donor. This sample comprised PBMCs, mostly from graft donor cells, obtained 180 days after TCRalphabeta/CD19-depleted stem cell transplant. CDR3 amino acids: CSARDPTSGMKQYF. In DNA form, the CDR3 reads TGCAGTGCTAGAGATCCCACTAGCGGGATGAAGCAGTATTTT.